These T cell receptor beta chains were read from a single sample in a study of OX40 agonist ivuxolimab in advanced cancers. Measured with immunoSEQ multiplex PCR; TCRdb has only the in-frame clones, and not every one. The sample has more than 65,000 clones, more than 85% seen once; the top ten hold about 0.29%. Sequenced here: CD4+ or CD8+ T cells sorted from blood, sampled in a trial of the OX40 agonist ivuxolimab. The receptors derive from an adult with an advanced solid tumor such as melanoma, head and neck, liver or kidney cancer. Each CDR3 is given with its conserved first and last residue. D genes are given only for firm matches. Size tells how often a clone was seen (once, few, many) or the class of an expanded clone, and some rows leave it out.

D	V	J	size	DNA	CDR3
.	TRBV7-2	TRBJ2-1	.	TGTGCCAGCAGCTTAGGGATCAGAAGCTCCTACAATGAGCAGTTCTTC	CASSLGIRSSYNEQFF
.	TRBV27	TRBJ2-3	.	TGTGCCAGCAGTTCGGCAGGGCGGAGAACTAGCACAGATACGCAGTATTTT	CASSSAGRRTSTDTQYF
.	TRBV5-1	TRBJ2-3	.	TGCGCCAGCAGCTTGGAGGGCAGGGTAGCAGATACGCAGTATTTT	CASSLEGRVADTQYF
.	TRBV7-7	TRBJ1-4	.	TGTGCCAGCAGCTTAGTGTTCGGGGATGAAAAACTGTTTTTT	CASSLVFGDEKLFF
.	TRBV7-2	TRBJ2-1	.	TGTGCCAGCAGCCTCTCCACTACTTACAATGAGCAGTTCTTC	CASSLSTTYNEQFF
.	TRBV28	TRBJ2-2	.	TGTGCCAGCTTATCCGGACTCAAAAATCGGGGCGGGGAGCTGTTTTTT	CASLSGLKNRGGELFF
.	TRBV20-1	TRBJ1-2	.	TGCAGTGGAACAGCTAACTATGGCTACACCTTC	CSGTANYGYTF
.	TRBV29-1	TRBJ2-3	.	TGCAGCGTTGAAAAGGGCCAGGGGATTTGGGCAGATACGCAGTATTTT	CSVEKGQGIWADTQYF
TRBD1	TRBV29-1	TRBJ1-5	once	TGCAGCGCGCTGACAGGGGTTGGGCAGCCCCAGCATTTT	CSALTGVGQPQHF
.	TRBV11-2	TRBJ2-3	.	TGTGCCAGCAGCTTTAGGAATACGCAGTATTTT	CASSFRNTQYF
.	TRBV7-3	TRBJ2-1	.	TGTGCCAGCAGCTCTGGAGGGTATGAGCAGTTCTTC	CASSSGGYEQFF
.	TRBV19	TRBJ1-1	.	TGTGCCAGTAGTAAAGCCGGTACCGCTATCCGATCCATGAACACTGAAGCTTTCTTT	CASSKAGTAIRSMNTEAFF
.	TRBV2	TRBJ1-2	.	TGTGCCAGCAGAAGGGACATCTTTGGCTATGGCTACACCTTC	CASRRDIFGYGYTF
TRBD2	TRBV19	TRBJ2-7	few	TGTGCCAGTAGTATAGGGGGGACTAGCGGGCCTCTCGAGCAGTACTTC	CASSIGGTSGPLEQYF
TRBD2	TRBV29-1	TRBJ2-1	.	TGCAGCGTCCGGACTAGCGGGAGGGCCTCCTACAATGAGCAGTTCTTC	CSVRTSGRASYNEQFF
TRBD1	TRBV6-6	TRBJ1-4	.	TGTGCCAGCAGTTACTCCGACAGGGGATATGAAAAACTGTTTTTT	CASSYSDRGYEKLFF
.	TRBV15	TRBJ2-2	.	TGTGCCACCAGCAGAGATAGCCCAGGAGGGAAAGCCGGGGAGCTGTTTTTT	CATSRDSPGGKAGELFF
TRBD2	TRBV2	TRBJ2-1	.	TGTGCCAGCAGCACGACAGCGGGAGGGTACAATGAGCAGTTCTTC	CASSTTAGGYNEQFF
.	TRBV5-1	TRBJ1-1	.	TGCGCCAGCAGCTTGGCAGGTAGGAACACTGAAGCTTTCTTT	CASSLAGRNTEAFF
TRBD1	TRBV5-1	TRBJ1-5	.	TGCGCCAGCAGCTTGGAGGGGGCAAATCAGCCCCAGCATTTT	CASSLEGANQPQHF
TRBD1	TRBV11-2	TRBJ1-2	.	TGTGCCAGCAGACAGGGGGCAAAGGGGGATGGCTACACCTTC	CASRQGAKGDGYTF
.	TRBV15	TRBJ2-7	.	TGTGCCACCAGCAGAGATCTCGTCTACGAGCAGTACTTC	CATSRDLVYEQYF
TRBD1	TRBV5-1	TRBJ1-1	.	TGCGCCAGCGGTATACCGGGACAGCAGAACACTGAAGCTTTCTTT	CASGIPGQQNTEAFF
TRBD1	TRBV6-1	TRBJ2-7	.	TGTGCCAGCAGTGCACAGGGGGAGCAGTACTTC	CASSAQGEQYF
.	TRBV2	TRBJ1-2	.	TGTGCCAGCGTATACTCGGGCCAACCACCCTCCGGCTACACCTTC	CASVYSGQPPSGYTF
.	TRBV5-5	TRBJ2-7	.	TGTGCCAGCAGCTTGGGTTACGAGCAGTACTTC	CASSLGYEQYF
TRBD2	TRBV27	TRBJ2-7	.	TGTGCCAGCAGTTGGGTGACTAGCGGTCGCAACGAGCAGTACTTC	CASSWVTSGRNEQYF